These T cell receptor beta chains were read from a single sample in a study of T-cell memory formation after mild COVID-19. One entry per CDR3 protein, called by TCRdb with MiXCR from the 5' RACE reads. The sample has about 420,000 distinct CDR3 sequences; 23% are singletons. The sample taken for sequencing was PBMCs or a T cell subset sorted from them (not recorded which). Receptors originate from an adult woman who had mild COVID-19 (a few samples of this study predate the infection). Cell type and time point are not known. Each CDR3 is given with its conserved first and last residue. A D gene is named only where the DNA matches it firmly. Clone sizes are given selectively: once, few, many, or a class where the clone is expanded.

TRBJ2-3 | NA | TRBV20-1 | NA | CSARRLEKLRDTQYF | TGCAGTGCTCGTCGACTAGAGAAATTGAGGGATACGCAGTATTTT
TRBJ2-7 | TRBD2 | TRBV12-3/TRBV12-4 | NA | CASRFSKAGLSYEQYF | TGTGCCAGCAGGTTCTCCAAAGCGGGGCTCTCCTACGAGCAGTACTTC
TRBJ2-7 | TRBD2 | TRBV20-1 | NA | CKAGGTSGYEQYF | TGCAAAGCCGGAGGGACTAGTGGCTACGAGCAGTACTTC
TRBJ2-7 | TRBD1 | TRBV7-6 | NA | CASSSAGTGGSYEQYF | TGTGCCAGCAGCTCAGCCGGGACAGGGGGCTCCTACGAGCAGTACTTC
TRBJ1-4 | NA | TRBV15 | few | CATSYAVNEKLFF | TGTGCCACCAGCTACGCAGTTAATGAAAAACTGTTTTTT
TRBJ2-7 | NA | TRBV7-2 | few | CASSQSRGTGVIYEQYF | TGTGCCAGCAGCCAGTCGCGGGGAACAGGGGTGATCTACGAGCAGTACTTC
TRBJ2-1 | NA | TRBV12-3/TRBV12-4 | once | CASSLSPGGGNEQFF | TGTGCCAGCAGTTTAAGTCCGGGGGGCGGGAATGAGCAGTTCTTC
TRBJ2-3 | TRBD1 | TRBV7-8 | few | CASSPRDRGLRTDTQYF | TGTGCCAGCAGCCCCAGGGACAGGGGGCTAAGAACAGATACGCAGTATTTT
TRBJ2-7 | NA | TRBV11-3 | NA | CASSAGHYYEQYF | TGTGCCAGCAGCGCGGGACACTACTACGAGCAGTACTTC
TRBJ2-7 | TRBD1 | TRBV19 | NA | CATSGQAETDEQYF | TGTGCCACCTCGGGACAGGCGGAGACTGACGAGCAGTACTTC
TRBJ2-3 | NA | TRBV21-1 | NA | CASSFMRKREGTDTQYF | TGTGCCAGCAGCTTCATGAGGAAGCGGGAGGGCACAGATACGCAGTATTTT
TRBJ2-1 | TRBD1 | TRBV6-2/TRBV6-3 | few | CASSPLGTGVHDEQFF | TGTGCCAGCAGTCCCCTCGGGACAGGGGTTCACGATGAGCAGTTCTTC
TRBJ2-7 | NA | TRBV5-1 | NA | CASSQLTGPAPYEQYF | TGCGCCAGCAGCCAGTTGACAGGACCTGCACCCTACGAGCAGTACTTC
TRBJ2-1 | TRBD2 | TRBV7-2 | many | CASSRRGGEQFF | TGTGCCAGCAGCCGTCGGGGGGGTGAGCAGTTCTTC
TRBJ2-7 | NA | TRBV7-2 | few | CASSLGPLYEQYF | TGTGCCAGCAGCTTAGGGCCTCTCTACGAGCAGTACTTC
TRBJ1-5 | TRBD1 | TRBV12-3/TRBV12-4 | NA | CASGGQGNQPQHF | TGTGCCAGCGGAGGACAGGGGAATCAGCCCCAGCATTTT
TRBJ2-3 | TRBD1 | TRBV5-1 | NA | CASSLGTGGGTDTQYF | TGCGCCAGCAGCTTGGGGACAGGGGGAGGCACAGATACGCAGTATTTT